This passage covers 30 T cell receptor beta chains from one sample sequenced in a study of HIV-infected patients and healthy controls (dated by TCRdb to between 2012 and 2015). The library was built by means of 5' RACE. TCRdb shows the sequencer as Illumina MiSeq. Approximately 500 ng RNA was reverse transcribed with SuperScript III using primers against the alpha and beta constant regions. Alpha and beta chain libraries were generated separately via chain-specific third strand synthesis with multiplexing indices. TCRdb ran its own pipeline on the public reads, namely fastp trimming at Q25 and MiXCR clone calling, and kept in-frame beta chains. Each entry merges the rows of one CDR3 protein and shows their most common DNA and genes. In all, the sample holds more than 15,000 distinct CDR3 sequences, and approximately 9.5% of those were seen once. Clones ranked in the top ten supply 6.5% of the sample.

Whole blood was used without cell fractionation, so all unsorted peripheral T cells were reflected in the repertoire. The specimen was blood. Source of these receptors: an adult in good health.

The rearrangement links TRBV27 to TRBJ2-2, with D tentatively TRBD2 (5 bases). The length of the CDR3 is 17 residues. Germline V gives CDR1 MNHEY, CDR2 SMNVEV (reference sequence). V was shortened by 4 bases and J by 9 bases, with 24 bases between the two germline ends. The CDR3 DNA is TGTGCCAGCAGTTCCCTCCTTTCTAGAGAGAGGGCCCGGGAGCTGTTTTTT. Its translation: CASSSLLSRERARELFF.

This clonotype was counted a few times. The chain uses TRBV28 and TRBJ1-6, with D unclear. This CDR3 region has 13 residues. CDR1 is MDHEN and CDR2 is SYDVKM in the germline V gene. V dropped 1 base and J dropped 9 bases, with 7 bases sitting between them. The CDR3 DNA follows: TGTGCCAGCAGTTTATCAACGCGTTCACCCCTCCACTTT. As protein: CASSLSTRSPLHF.

This clonotype was seen ten or more times. This sequence joins TRBV4-1 and TRBJ1-6, with TRBD1 matching 9 bases. From germline, CDR1 is MGHRA and CDR2 YSYEKL. The CDR3 contains 13 residues. Trimming at V came to 6 bases and at J to 7 bases, leaving 1 base not matched to a gene. CDR3 protein: CASRDRGNSPLHF. CDR3 bases: TGCGCCAGCAGAGACAGGGGGAATTCACCCCTCCACTTT.

This clonotype was counted many times. The V and J genes are TRBV12-3 or TRBV12-4 and TRBJ1-1; no firm D call. The CDR3 is 13 amino acids. Trimming pared 3 bases from V and 1 base from J, leaving 6 bases between. The DNA of the CDR3 is TGTGCCAGCAGTTTGGGCAAGAACACTGAAGCTTTCTTT. As protein: CASSLGKNTEAFF.

This clonotype was counted many times. The J gene is TRBJ1-5, the V gene TRBV27; 7 positions match TRBD1. This CDR3 comprises 15 residues. J gave up 7 bases and V 5 bases, and 11 bases lay outside the gene matches. Germline CDR1 MNHEY, CDR2 SMNVEV (reference sequence). In DNA form, the CDR3 reads TGTGCCAGCAGTCCGACAGGGTCCTGGGGACAGCCCCAGCATTTT. It specifies CASSPTGSWGQPQHF.

This clonotype was detected a few times. J is TRBJ2-3 and V is TRBV4-1, with 9 bases lining up with TRBD2. The V gene's germline CDR1 is MGHRA and CDR2 YSYEKL. The CDR3 contains 15 residues. With V trimmed by 6 bases and J by 3 bases, 7 bases remained unmatched. The CDR3 bases are TGCGCCAGCAGTTTAGCGGGAGTAGGTACAGATACGCAGTATTTT. This translates into CASSLAGVGTDTQYF.

This clonotype was counted ten times or more. This chain uses TRBV12-3 or TRBV12-4 with TRBJ1-1, with D tentatively TRBD1 (5 bases). The CDR3 is made up of 13 amino acids. V was trimmed by 4 bases and J by 2 bases, leaving 8 bases between them. CDR3 in DNA: TGTGCCAGCAGTTCGACAGTTAACACTGAAGCTTTCTTT. It is translated as CASSSTVNTEAFF.

The table lists this clonotype with many counts. The V and J genes are TRBV12-5 and TRBJ2-1; 13 nucleotides agree with TRBD2. The CDR3 is 19 residues long. Germline V lookup: CDR1 LGHNT, CDR2 FRNRAP. The V segment lost 0 bases and the J segment 5 bases; nucleotides outside the gene matches: 10. CDR3 DNA sequence: TGTGCTAGTGGTTTGGTCAAACTAGCGGGGGGGGGCCTCCACAATGAGCAGTTCTTC. This gives the protein CASGLVKLAGGGLHNEQFF.

A word on this clonotype: This may be a read error, as it is one base from a much larger clone. The chain is built from TRBV5-1 and TRBJ1-2, with TRBD1 as a possible D gene (6 bases). This CDR3 comprises 15 residues. V was shortened by 7 bases and J by 4 bases, with 20 bases between the two germline ends. The germline gives CDR1 SGHRS, CDR2 YFSETQ. The CDR3 nucleotides read TGCGCCAGCGGCGCCACAGGGACGAGCGGCTATGGCTACACCTTC. Translation: CASGATGTSGYGYTF.

This clonotype is classed as medium-sized. V gene TRBV28 combines with J gene TRBJ2-7, with D unclear. This CDR3 comprises 11 residues. Germline V gives CDR1 MDHEN, CDR2 SYDVKM. Trimming removed 6 bases from V and 6 bases from J, with 9 bases in between. CDR3 sequence reads: CASSRSLEQYF. Here the CDR3 DNA reads TGTGCCAGCAGCCGATCGCTCGAGCAGTACTTC.

This clonotype was found many times. The chain has TRBV18 and TRBJ1-4, with D possibly matching TRBD1 (5 bases). V was trimmed by 2 bases and J by 8 bases, leaving 15 bases between them. This CDR3 contains 15 residues. Looked up from germline, CDR1 is KGHSH and CDR2 is LQKENI. CDR3 amino acids: CASSPNFWGDEKLFF. The CDR3, as DNA: TGTGCCAGCTCACCAAATTTCTGGGGGGACGAAAAACTGTTTTTT.

By frequency in the sample, this clonotype is medium-sized. The chain has TRBV20-1 and TRBJ2-3; no reliable D call. CDR1 and CDR2 from the germline V gene are DFQATT and SNEGSKA (reference sequence). Trimming pared 2 bases from V and 0 bases from J, leaving 6 bases between. The CDR3 runs 13 residues. DNA of the CDR3: TGCAGTGCTAGACAGACTAGCACAGATACGCAGTATTTT. Amino acid sequence: CSARQTSTDTQYF.

The rearrangement joins TRBV5-1 to TRBJ2-5; D is unresolved. V was shortened by 2 bases and J by 4 bases, with 9 bases between the two germline ends. Germline CDR1 and CDR2: SGHRS and YFSETQ. The CDR3 runs to 13 residues. Written as DNA, the CDR3 is TGCGCCAGCAGCTTCCATCGTGCAGAGACCCAGTACTTC. It is translated as CASSFHRAETQYF.

This clonotype is categorized as medium-sized (0.01 to 0.1%). J is TRBJ1-5 and V is TRBV10-1; D gene ambiguous. Germline-derived CDR1 and CDR2 are WNHNN and SYGVQD (reference sequence). Trimming cost V 7 bases and J 2 bases, with 15 bases left between them. CDR3 size: 15 residues. CDR3 protein: CASNPRGRGNQPQHF. The CDR3, as DNA: TGCGCCAGCAATCCGAGAGGGAGGGGCAATCAGCCCCAGCATTTT.

This clonotype was detected ten times or more. The chain links TRBV12-3 or TRBV12-4 to TRBJ2-3, with TRBD1 matching over 7 bases. The junction had 6 bases not matched to a gene; V was cut back by 7 bases and J by 2 bases. The CDR3 length is 14 residues. CDR3 sequence (DNA): TGTGCCAGCACATTGGGACAGCTCACAGATACGCAGTATTTT. Translation gives CASTLGQLTDTQYF.

This clonotype was seen repeatedly, ten times or more. This chain joins TRBV20-1 and TRBJ2-4; D possibly corresponds to TRBD1 (6 bases). Germline CDR1 reads DFQATT; CDR2 reads SNEGSKA (reference sequence). V gave up 3 bases and J gave up 2 bases, with 11 bases separating them. The CDR3 covers 14 residues. The CDR3 is CSAREQGSKNIQYF. CDR3 sequence (DNA): TGCAGTGCTAGGGAACAGGGATCCAAAAACATTCAGTACTTC.

The sample holds many counts of this clonotype. The chain couples TRBV29-1 to TRBJ2-5; 14 bases are shared with TRBD2. The V gene's germline CDR1 is SQVTM and CDR2 ANQGSEA. Losses at the gene ends were 7 bases for V and 5 bases for J; bases not matched to a gene: 9. The CDR3 loop spans 15 amino acids. The CDR3 nucleotides are TGCAGCGCCAGAGGACTAGCGGGAGGAATGGAGACCCAGTACTTC. It translates to CSARGLAGGMETQYF.

The V gene is TRBV7-2, the J gene TRBJ2-7; the match to TRBD1 covers 7 bases. The CDR3 is made up of 19 amino acids. Germline V gives CDR1 SGHTA, CDR2 FQGNSA. The J segment lost 3 bases and the V segment lost 5 bases, leaving 22 bases of the junction unmatched. The CDR3 DNA is TGTGCCAGCAGCCCCCCGAAAGGCGATCGGGGACAGTGGGACTACGAGCAGTACTTC. Translating it yields CASSPPKGDRGQWDYEQYF. Full variable domain (remainder filled in from reference TRBV7-2 and TRBJ2-7): GAGVSQSPSNKVTEKGKDVELRCDPISGHTALYWYRQSLGQGLEFLIYFQGNSAPDKSGLPSDRFSAERTGGSVSTLTIQRTQQEDSAVYLCASSPPKGDRGQWDYEQYFGPGTRLTVT.

This clonotype appeared many times. J is TRBJ2-1 and V is TRBV2, with 7 positions matching TRBD2. Germline V gene sequence: CDR1 SNHLY, CDR2 FYNNEI. J lost 9 bases, V lost 3 bases, and 11 bases had no gene match. The CDR3 is 15 amino acids. The CDR3 sequence is CASSESGGQGREQFF. The CDR3 nucleotides are TGTGCCAGCAGTGAGTCGGGAGGTCAGGGTCGTGAGCAGTTCTTC.

By proportion, this clonotype is medium-sized. This chain uses TRBV20-1 with TRBJ1-6; 7 bases match TRBD1. This CDR3 comprises 13 residues. V lost 3 bases to trimming and J lost 14 bases; unmatched junction nucleotides: 10. Germline CDR1 reads DFQATT; CDR2 reads SNEGSKA (reference sequence). CDR3 in DNA: TGCAGTGCTAGGGGACAGTCTTTTTCGTCCCTCCACTTT. It codes for CSARGQSFSSLHF.

Worth noting for this clonotype: Possible read error: a much larger clone is one base away. The rearrangement joins TRBV19 to TRBJ2-1; D is ambiguous. Germline V CDR1 and CDR2: LNHDA, SQIVND (reference sequence). The V end was cut by 1 base, the J end by 8 bases, with 6 bases between. The CDR3 has 12 residues. CDR3 sequence: CASSIVWDEQFF. In DNA, the CDR3 is TGTGCCAGTAGTATAGTCTGGGATGAGCAGTTCTTC.

By share of the sample, this clonotype is medium-sized. DNA for the CDR3: TGTGCCTGGAGTGGATATTTTGAGGGTGAGAGCACAGATACGCAGTATTTT. This sequence encodes CAWSGYFEGESTDTQYF. The chain recombines TRBV30 with TRBJ2-3; possibly TRBD2 for D (5 bases). The CDR3 consists of 17 residues. V dropped 1 base and J dropped 0 bases, with 17 bases sitting between them. Germline loops: CDR1 GTSNPN, CDR2 SVGIG (reference sequence). Full variable domain (missing parts from reference TRBV30 and TRBJ2-3): SQTIHQWPATLVQPVGSPLSLECTVEGTSNPNLYWYRQAAGRGLQLLFYSVGIGQISSEVPQNLSASRPQDRQFILSSKKLLLSDSGFYLCAWSGYFEGESTDTQYFGPGTRLTVL.

This sequence joins TRBV7-9 and TRBJ1-2; D not certain. Germline CDR1 and CDR2: SEHNR and FQNEAQ (reference sequence). Between the trimmed V and J ends, which lost 3 bases and 0 bases, there was a span of 17 bases. CDR3 length equals 17 residues. The chain's CDR3 is CASSFSLRTGANYGYTF. The CDR3 bases are TGTGCCAGCAGCTTTTCTCTTAGGACGGGAGCTAACTATGGCTACACCTTC.

This clonotype was counted ten times or more. The chain recombines TRBV15 with TRBJ1-4; no clear D gene. The ends were cut back, 3 bases at V and 10 bases at J, with 18 bases in the middle. The CDR3 loop spans 15 amino acids. Germline assignment: CDR1 LNHNV and CDR2 YYDKDF (reference sequence). Here the CDR3 reads CATSSARRAWGKLFF. CDR3 bases: TGTGCCACCAGCAGTGCCCGAAGGGCCTGGGGAAAACTGTTTTTT.

This sequence joins TRBV18 and TRBJ2-7; 7 nucleotides line up with TRBD2. V shed 4 bases, J shed 0 bases, and the junction held 3 bases outside the gene matches. The CDR3 contains 14 residues. CDR1 KGHSH and CDR2 LQKENI come from the germline V gene. The CDR3 here is CASSRSGISYEQYF. CDR3 bases: TGTGCCAGCTCACGAAGCGGGATCTCCTACGAGCAGTACTTC.

This clonotype was observed at least ten times. This chain uses TRBV12-3 or TRBV12-4 with TRBJ2-3; either TRBD1 or TRBD2 may supply D (5 bases each). Trimming stripped 7 bases from V and 2 bases from J, with 13 bases between. CDR3 length: 14 amino acids. The CDR3 nucleotides read TGTGCCAGCACGAGGGGAGTGCCCACAGATACGCAGTATTTT. Translation gives CASTRGVPTDTQYF.

This clonotype was detected many times. Written as DNA, the CDR3 is TGTGCCAGCAGCCAAGAACTCCTTGGGGGGGTCAATGAGCAGTTCTTC. Its protein product is CASSQELLGGVNEQFF. V is TRBV3-1 and J is TRBJ2-1; 7 bases are shared with TRBD2. In germline, CDR1 is LGHDT, CDR2 YNNKEL (reference sequence). CDR3 length: 16 amino acids. The ends lost 0 bases at V and 6 bases at J; junction bases unmatched: 8.

The rearrangement links TRBV7-2 to TRBJ2-7; 10 bases are shared with TRBD2. The CDR3 consists of 17 residues. Germline values: CDR1 SGHTA, CDR2 FQGNSA. V lost 4 bases to trimming and J lost 1 base; unmatched junction nucleotides: 10. The CDR3 loop is CASSSDRFSGGSYEQYF. In DNA, the CDR3 is TGTGCCAGCAGCTCGGACCGTTTTAGCGGGGGGTCCTACGAGCAGTACTTC.

At least ten counts were recorded for this clonotype. The V gene is TRBV7-2, the J gene TRBJ2-1, with 11 bases identical to TRBD2. CDR1 is SGHTA and CDR2 is FQGNSA in the germline V gene. Unmatched junction bases numbered 15, after V lost 3 bases and J lost 5 bases. The CDR3 covers 19 residues. The CDR3 region has the DNA TGTGCCAGCAGCTTGACGGGACTAGCGGATATCCTAGTAGACAATGAGCAGTTCTTC. Protein: CASSLTGLADILVDNEQFF.

This chain links TRBV5-4 with TRBJ2-2; D gene unclear. The V gene's germline CDR1 is SGHNT and CDR2 YYREEE (reference sequence). CDR3 length: 12 amino acids. V was shortened by 5 bases and J by 5 bases, with 7 bases between the two germline ends. The CDR3 region has the DNA TGTGCCAGCAGTATTAAAACCGGGGAGCTGTTTTTT. Protein product: CASSIKTGELFF.